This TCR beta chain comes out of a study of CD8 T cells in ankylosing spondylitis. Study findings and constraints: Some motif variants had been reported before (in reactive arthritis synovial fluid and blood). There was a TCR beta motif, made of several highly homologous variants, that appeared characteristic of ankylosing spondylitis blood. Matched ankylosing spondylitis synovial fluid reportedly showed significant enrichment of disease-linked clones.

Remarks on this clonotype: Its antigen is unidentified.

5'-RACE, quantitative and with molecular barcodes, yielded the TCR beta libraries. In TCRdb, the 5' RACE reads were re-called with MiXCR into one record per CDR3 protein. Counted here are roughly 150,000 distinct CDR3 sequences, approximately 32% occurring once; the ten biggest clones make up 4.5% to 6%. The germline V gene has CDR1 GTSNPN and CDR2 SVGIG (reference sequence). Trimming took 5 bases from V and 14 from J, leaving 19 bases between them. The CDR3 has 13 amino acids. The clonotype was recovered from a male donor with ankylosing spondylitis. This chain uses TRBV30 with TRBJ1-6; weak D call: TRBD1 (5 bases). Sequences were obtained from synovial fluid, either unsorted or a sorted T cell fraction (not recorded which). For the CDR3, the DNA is TGTGCCTGGGGTGAGGGGCTTATATCGACCCTCCACTTT. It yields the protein CAWGEGLISTLHF.